The 12 T cell receptor beta chains listed next were all sequenced from one sample in a study of metastatic and nonmetastatic thyroid tumors. TCRdb re-analyzed the PCR reads through MiXCR. There are 50,000 to 70,000 clones in the sample; 4% to 5% occur only once, and 20% to 25% lies in the top ten. Thyroid surgery was preceded by no treatment in any patient. The sample comprised blood. All receptors come from a female donor with papillary thyroid cancer or a benign thyroid nodule (not recorded which). Some clones in this sample may be carry-over from other donors' samples.

The table lists this clone with many counts. A much larger clone sits a single nucleotide away, making a read error possible. The rearrangement uses TRBV6-1 and TRBJ1-6; unclear D gene. Trimming pared 2 bases from V and 5 bases from J, leaving 10 bases between. CDR1 is MNHNS and CDR2 is SASEGT in the germline V gene. The CDR3 runs 15 residues. The CDR3 DNA is TGTGCCAGCAGTGAATACGGCGGACATAATTCACCCCTCCACTTT. This codes for CASSEYGGHNSPLHF.

There are many counts of this clone. The chain joins TRBV2 to TRBJ1-5; TRBD1 matches 8 bases. Unmatched junction bases numbered 9, after V lost 8 bases and J lost 9 bases. The CDR3 is 13 amino acids. Germline CDR1 and CDR2: SNHLY and FYNNEI. The CDR3 loop reads CASVWDRKSPQHF. Written as DNA, the CDR3 is TGTGCCAGCGTGTGGGACAGGAAGTCGCCCCAGCATTTT.

This clone was found a few times. This chain connects TRBV5-4 to TRBJ2-3, with no clear D. The germline V gene has CDR1 SGHNT and CDR2 YYREEE (reference sequence). The CDR3 loop spans 16 amino acids. V dropped 4 bases and J dropped 1 base, with 16 bases sitting between them. In DNA, the CDR3 is TGTGCCAGCAGCCGGCCCCGACGAGGACGCACAGATACGCAGTATTTT. Translated: CASSRPRRGRTDTQYF.

The chain is built from TRBV27 and TRBJ2-7; no definite D call. Germline V gene sequence: CDR1 MNHEY, CDR2 SMNVEV (reference sequence). The length of the CDR3 is 14 residues. Between the trimmed V and J ends, which lost 3 bases and 1 base, there was a span of 10 bases. The chain's CDR3 is CASSFGYSSYEQYF. DNA of the CDR3: TGTGCCAGCAGTTTCGGCTACTCATCCTACGAGCAGTACTTC.

This clone was seen a handful of times. This rearrangement joins TRBV18 to TRBJ2-1, with D possibly TRBD1 on 5 matching bases. The V end was cut by 0 bases, the J end by 8 bases, with 11 bases between. This CDR3 comprises 14 residues. Germline CDR1 and CDR2: KGHSH and LQKENI. This chain's CDR3 is CASSPPGHLHEQFF. CDR3 sequence (DNA): TGTGCCAGCTCACCACCCGGACATCTCCATGAGCAGTTCTTC.

In the case of this clone: One end of the junction is discordant with germline, which a read error may explain. The chain joins TRBV19 to TRBJ2-7, with a possible D match to TRBD1 (6 bases). This CDR3 has 14 amino acids. Germline loops: CDR1 LNHDA, CDR2 SQIVND (reference sequence). The CDR3 loop reads CASSLGTPPYEKCF. Here the CDR3 DNA reads TGTGCCAGTAGCCTCGGGACACCTCCCTACGAGAAGTGCTTC.

On this clone itself: A much larger clone differs by one base, so this may be a read error. The V gene is TRBV14, the J gene TRBJ2-5, with D possibly matching TRBD2 (6 bases). Germline CDR1 SGHDN, CDR2 FVKESK. This CDR3 has 15 amino acids. The CDR3 DNA sequence: TGTGCCAGCAGCCAAGGGGACTCTCCCCCGGAGACCCAGTCCTTC. The encoded protein is CASSQGDSPPETQSF.

Ten or more counts support this clone. The chain has TRBV19 and TRBJ1-1; D is undetermined. V shed 7 bases and J shed 0 bases, with 3 bases lying between them. The germline gives CDR1 LNHDA, CDR2 SQIVND (reference sequence). The CDR3 length is 11 residues. The DNA of the CDR3 is TGTGCCAGTAAGTTGAACACTGAAGCTTTCTTT. The encoded protein is CASKLNTEAFF.

Comment on this clone: A clone one base away is much larger, so this may be a read error. Other DNA sequences in this specimen translate into the identical CDR3. The chain employs TRBV29-1 and TRBJ2-3; D is undetermined. The CDR3 covers 14 residues. Germline V gene sequence: CDR1 SQVTM, CDR2 ANQGSEA. With 6 bases removed from V and 0 bases from J, the gap between germline ends came to 13 bases. CDR3 DNA: TGCAGCGTAGCTTCTCGAACTAGCACAGATACGCAGTATTTT. It translates to CSVASRTSTDTQYF.

V is TRBV7-2 and J is TRBJ2-7; D is unclear. CDR3 length: 13 amino acids. V was cut by 5 bases and J by 4 bases, with 12 bases left in between. CDR1 is SGHTA and CDR2 is FQGNSA in the germline V gene. The CDR3 loop reads CASSPRQVYEQYF. As DNA, the CDR3 is TGTGCCAGCAGCCCCCGCCAGGTTTACGAGCAGTACTTC.

This clone was observed at least ten times. Other DNA variants within this sample encode the same CDR3. V is TRBV2 and J is TRBJ2-6; 7 bases match TRBD1. Looked up from germline, CDR1 is SNHLY and CDR2 is FYNNEI. The V segment lost 3 bases and the J segment 0 bases; nucleotides outside the gene matches: 8. The length of the CDR3 is 18 residues. CDR3 DNA sequence: TGTGCCAGCAGTGATTTGGGACAGACCTCCTCTGGGGCCAACGTCCTGACTTTC. Protein sequence: CASSDLGQTSSGANVLTF.

This chain connects TRBV6-1 to TRBJ2-3; no firm D call. V was clipped by 7 bases and J by 7 bases, with 21 bases between them. CDR3 length: 15 residues. CDR1 is MNHNS, CDR2 SASEGT, per germline. The CDR3 is CASIPHQVVGYTQYF. The CDR3 DNA follows: TGTGCCAGCATCCCTCACCAGGTGGTAGGGTATACGCAGTATTTT.